The clone carrying this T cell receptor (beta chain) has only a few counts. Its antigen is not identified. This sample is drawn from a study of cytomegalovirus exposure and HLA in healthy donors. Study overall: In a previous analysis, 110 million or so unique TCR beta sequences were found from 150 million to 200 million T cells.

Every donor was a healthy person donating bone marrow. Vbeta (60) and Jbeta (13) primers were used in the PCR. Libraries were prepared by immunoSEQ multiplex PCR; TCRdb keeps only in-frame clonotypes and omits some of them. The table lists about 160,000 clones, 80% of them singletons, with approximately 2% in the top ten. General study results and limits: Earlier analysis yielded a pattern in which most TCR beta V segments were productive about 90% or about 30% of the time. Relative to the approximately 680-donor mean, N-insertions were reportedly fewer in an Asian-associated ancestry cluster in a later analysis.

The sample was PBMCs. The sequence was collected from a human donor in good health.

The CDR3 region is CASSLGTGAYTEAFF. Written as DNA, the CDR3 is TGTGCCAGCAGCTTGGGGACAGGGGCGTACACTGAAGCTTTCTTT. The gene calls are TRBV5-6 and TRBJ1-1; 9 bases are shared with TRBD1. The CDR3 covers 15 residues. Trimming at V came to 0 bases and at J to 3 bases, leaving 3 bases not matched to a gene. Germline CDR1 and CDR2: SGHDT and YYEEEE. Full variable domain (remainder filled in from reference TRBV5-6 and TRBJ1-1): DAGVTQSPTHLIKTRGQQVTLRCSPKSGHDTVSWYQQALGQGPQFIFQYYEEEERQRGNFPDRFSGHQFPNYSSELNVNALLLGDSALYLCASSLGTGAYTEAFFGQGTRLTVV.